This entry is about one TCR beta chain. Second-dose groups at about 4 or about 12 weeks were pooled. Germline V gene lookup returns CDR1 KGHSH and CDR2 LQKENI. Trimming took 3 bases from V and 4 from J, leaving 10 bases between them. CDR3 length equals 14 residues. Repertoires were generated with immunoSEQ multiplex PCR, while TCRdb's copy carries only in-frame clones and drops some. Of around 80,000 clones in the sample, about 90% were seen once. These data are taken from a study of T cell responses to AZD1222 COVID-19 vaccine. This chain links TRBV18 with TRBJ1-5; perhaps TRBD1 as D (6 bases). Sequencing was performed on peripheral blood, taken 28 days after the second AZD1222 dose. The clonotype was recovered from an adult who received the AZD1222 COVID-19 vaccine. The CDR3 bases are TGTGCCAGCTCACCTAAGCAGGGGAATCAGCCCCAGCATTTT. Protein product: CASSPKQGNQPQHF.